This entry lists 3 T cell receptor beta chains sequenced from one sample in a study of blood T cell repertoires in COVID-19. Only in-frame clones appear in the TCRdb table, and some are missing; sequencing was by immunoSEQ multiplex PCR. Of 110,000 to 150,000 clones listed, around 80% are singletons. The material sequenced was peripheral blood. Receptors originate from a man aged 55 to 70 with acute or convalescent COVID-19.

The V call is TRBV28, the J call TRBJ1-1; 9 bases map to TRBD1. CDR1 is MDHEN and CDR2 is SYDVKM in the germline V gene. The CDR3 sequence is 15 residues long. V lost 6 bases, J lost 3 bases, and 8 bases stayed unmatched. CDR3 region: CASRRPTGGDTEAFF. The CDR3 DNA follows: TGTGCCAGCAGGAGACCGACAGGGGGGGACACTGAAGCTTTCTTT.

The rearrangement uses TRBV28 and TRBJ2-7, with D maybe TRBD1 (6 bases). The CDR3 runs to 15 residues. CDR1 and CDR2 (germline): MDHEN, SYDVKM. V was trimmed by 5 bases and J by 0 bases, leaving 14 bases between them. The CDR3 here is CASSKPPGHSYEQYF. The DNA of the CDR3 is TGTGCCAGCAGTAAGCCCCCGGGACACTCCTACGAGCAGTACTTC.

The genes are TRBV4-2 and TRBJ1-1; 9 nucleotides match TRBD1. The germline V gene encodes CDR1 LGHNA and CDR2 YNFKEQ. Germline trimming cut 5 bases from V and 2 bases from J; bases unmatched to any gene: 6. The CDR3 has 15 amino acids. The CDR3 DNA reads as TGTGCCAGCAGCTCGGGACAGGGATACAACACTGAAGCTTTCTTT. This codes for CASSSGQGYNTEAFF.